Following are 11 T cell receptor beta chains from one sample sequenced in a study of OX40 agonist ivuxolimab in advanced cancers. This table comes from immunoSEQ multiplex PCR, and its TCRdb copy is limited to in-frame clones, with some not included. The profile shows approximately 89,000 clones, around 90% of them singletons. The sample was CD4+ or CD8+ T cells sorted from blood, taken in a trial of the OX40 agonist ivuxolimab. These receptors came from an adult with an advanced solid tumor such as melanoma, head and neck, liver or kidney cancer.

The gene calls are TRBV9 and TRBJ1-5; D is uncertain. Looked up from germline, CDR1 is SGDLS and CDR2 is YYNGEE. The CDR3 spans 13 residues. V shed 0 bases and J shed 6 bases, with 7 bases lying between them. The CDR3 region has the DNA TGTGCCAGCAGCGTAGACGGAAGTCAGCCCCAGCATTTT. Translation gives CASSVDGSQPQHF.

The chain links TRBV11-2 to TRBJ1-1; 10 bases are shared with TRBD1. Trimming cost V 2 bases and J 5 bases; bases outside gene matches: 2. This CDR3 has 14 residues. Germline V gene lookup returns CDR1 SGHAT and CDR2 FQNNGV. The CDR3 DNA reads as TGTGCCAGCAGCTTAAGGACAGGGGGGACTGAAGCTTTCTTT. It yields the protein CASSLRTGGTEAFF.

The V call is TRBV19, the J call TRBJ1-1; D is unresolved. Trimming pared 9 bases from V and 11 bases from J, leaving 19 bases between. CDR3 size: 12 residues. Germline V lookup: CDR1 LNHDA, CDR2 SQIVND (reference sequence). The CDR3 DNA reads TGTGCCAGCGCCCGTGGTCCTCTTGCGGCTTTCTTT. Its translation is CASARGPLAAFF.

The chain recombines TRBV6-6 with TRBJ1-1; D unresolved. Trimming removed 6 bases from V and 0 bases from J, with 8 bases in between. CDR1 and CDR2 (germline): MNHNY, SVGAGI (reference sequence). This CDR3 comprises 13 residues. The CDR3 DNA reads TGTGCCAGCAGACATACGGTGAACACTGAAGCTTTCTTT. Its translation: CASRHTVNTEAFF.

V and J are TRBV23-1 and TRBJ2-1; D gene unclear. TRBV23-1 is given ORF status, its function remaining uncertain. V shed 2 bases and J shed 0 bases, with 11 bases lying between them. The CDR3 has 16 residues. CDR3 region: CASSQRRVPSYNEQFF. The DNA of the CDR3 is TGCGCCAGCAGTCAACGACGGGTCCCCTCCTACAATGAGCAGTTCTTC.

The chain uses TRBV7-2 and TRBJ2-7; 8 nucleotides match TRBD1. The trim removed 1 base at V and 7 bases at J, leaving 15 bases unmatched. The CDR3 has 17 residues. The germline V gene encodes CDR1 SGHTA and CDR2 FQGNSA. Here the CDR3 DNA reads TGTGCCAGCAGCTTAGGGGGCCGCCAGGGGGCCTTGTTGGAGCAGTACTTC. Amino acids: CASSLGGRQGALLEQYF. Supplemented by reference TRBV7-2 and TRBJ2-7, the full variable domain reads GAGVSQSPSNKVTEKGKDVELRCDPISGHTALYWYRQSLGQGLEFLIYFQGNSAPDKSGLPSDRFSAERTGGSVSTLTIQRTQQEDSAVYLCASSLGGRQGALLEQYFGPGTRLTVT.

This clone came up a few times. The CDR3: CASSGTGFFSYEQYF. Here the CDR3 DNA reads TGCGCCAGCTCCGGGACAGGGTTCTTCTCCTACGAGCAGTACTTC. J is TRBJ2-7 and V is TRBV5-1; TRBD1 matches 9 bases. Unmatched junction bases numbered 8, after V lost 7 bases and J lost 0 bases. Per germline, CDR1 SGHRS and CDR2 YFSETQ. There are 15 residues in the CDR3.

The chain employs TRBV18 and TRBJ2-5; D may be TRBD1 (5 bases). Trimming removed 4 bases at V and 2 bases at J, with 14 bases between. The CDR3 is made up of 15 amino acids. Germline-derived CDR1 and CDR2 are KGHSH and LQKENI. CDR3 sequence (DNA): TGTGCCAGCTCACGGGCCAGGGCGGAACAAGAGACCCAGTACTTC. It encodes CASSRARAEQETQYF.

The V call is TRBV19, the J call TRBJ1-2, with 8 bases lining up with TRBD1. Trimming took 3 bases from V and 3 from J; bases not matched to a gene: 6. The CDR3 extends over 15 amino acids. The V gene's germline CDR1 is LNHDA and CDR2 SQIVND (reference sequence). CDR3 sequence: CASSMSDRAYYGYTF. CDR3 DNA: TGTGCCAGTAGTATGTCGGACAGGGCTTACTATGGCTACACCTTC.

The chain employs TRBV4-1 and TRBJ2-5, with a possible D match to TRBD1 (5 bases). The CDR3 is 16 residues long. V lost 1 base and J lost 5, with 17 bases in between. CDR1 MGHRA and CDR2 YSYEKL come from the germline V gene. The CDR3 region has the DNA TGCGCCAGCAGCCAAGCCGGGCAGGGCCCCTGGGAGACCCAGTACTTC. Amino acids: CASSQAGQGPWETQYF.

CDR3 sequence reads: CAWSVGHRILLEQYF. CDR3 nucleotide sequence: TGTGCCTGGAGTGTAGGCCACCGCATTTTACTCGAGCAGTACTTC. This chain connects TRBV30 to TRBJ2-7, with D hard to call. The CDR3 is 15 residues long. Germline loops: CDR1 GTSNPN, CDR2 SVGIG (reference sequence). Trimming cost V 0 bases and J 6 bases, with 18 bases left between them.